This T cell receptor beta chain originates from a study of shared clonotypes between healthy human individuals. Terminally differentiated effector memory CD45RA+ cells were excluded from the naive CD8 cells, which were CD45RO-negative and positively selected for CCR7. In the authors' workflow: ImmunoSEQ output held junction-only sequences without quality scores, so filtering differed. Here immunoSEQ multiplex PCR was the method, and the copy in TCRdb shows in-frame clones only, minus some. V and J calls and clone size come straight from that table; D and trimming were deduced from the DNA. The table records about 2 million clones, approximately 94% of them present only once. Whole-study results and caveats: All-four-donor shared clonotypes had higher generation probabilities than non-shared clonotypes did. Richness estimates generally favored naive over memory subsets. Owing to a small donor count, the genetic and exposure-history diversity represented was limited.

Germline loops: CDR1 MGHRA, CDR2 YSYEKL. V shed 3 bases and J 4 bases; nucleotides not matched to a gene: 6. The CDR3 consists of 15 residues. As regards this clone: What it binds is not known.

The V call is TRBV4-1, the J call TRBJ1-2; 9 bases are shared with TRBD1. The receptor was derived from a man between 18 and 35 years old in good health. The sequencing input was naive CD8+ T cells sorted from blood. In DNA form, the CDR3 reads TGCGCCAGCAGCCAGGGACAGGGCGGGAGCTATGGCTACACCTTC. Translating gives CASSQGQGGSYGYTF.